The rows below give T cell receptor beta chains drawn from one sample of a study of blood T cell repertoires in COVID-19. Repertoires were generated with immunoSEQ multiplex PCR, while TCRdb's copy carries only in-frame clones and drops some. There are over 85,000 clones in the sample; roughly 86% occur only once, and roughly 5.1% lies in the top ten. Sequencing used peripheral blood. The receptor set was obtained from a man aged 40-49 years with acute or convalescent COVID-19. CDR3s include the opening cysteine and the closing phenylalanine or tryptophan. The D gene is left open where the match is weak. Not every row has a clone size; where given, it reads once, few, many or a size class.

NA | TRBJ2-7 | NA | TRBV7-9 | CASSENTVEQYF | TGTGCCAGCAGCGAAAACACAGTAGAGCAGTACTTC
NA | TRBJ2-4 | TRBD2 | TRBV30 | CAWSGSGENIQYF | TGTGCCTGGAGTGGTAGCGGGGAAAACATTCAGTACTTC
NA | TRBJ1-4 | NA | TRBV7-5 | CARRPSRGATNEKLFF | TGTGCCAGAAGGCCATCCCGAGGAGCAACTAATGAAAAACTGTTTTTT
NA | TRBJ2-5 | NA | TRBV5-1 | CASSLRTQSETQYF | TGCGCCAGCAGCTTGAGGACTCAATCAGAGACCCAGTACTTC
NA | TRBJ1-6 | NA | TRBV28 | CASLSGSYNSPLHF | TGTGCCAGCCTATCTGGCTCCTATAATTCACCCCTCCACTTT
NA | TRBJ1-4 | TRBD1 | TRBV19 | CASSTRTGNEKLFF | TGTGCCAGTAGTACAAGGACAGGGAATGAAAAACTGTTTTTT
NA | TRBJ1-6 | NA | TRBV6-5 | CASSYSLAGYSPLHF | TGTGCCAGCAGTTATTCGCTGGCTGGTTATTCACCCCTCCACTTT
NA | TRBJ2-2 | TRBD1 | TRBV18 | CASSPLGRGPNTGELFF | TGTGCCAGCTCACCGCTGGGCAGGGGGCCGAACACCGGGGAGCTGTTTTTT
NA | TRBJ2-7 | NA | TRBV9 | CASSVGSGLTYEQYF | TGTGCCAGCAGCGTAGGTTCAGGACTCACCTACGAGCAGTACTTC
NA | TRBJ1-2 | NA | TRBV7-9 | CASSSGANAGYGYTF | TGTGCCAGCAGCTCCGGAGCCAACGCAGGGTACGGCTACACCTTC
NA | TRBJ2-5 | NA | TRBV5-1 | CASSWKGVGETQYF | TGCGCCAGCAGCTGGAAGGGGGTGGGAGAGACCCAGTACTTC
NA | TRBJ1-2 | TRBD1 | TRBV5-5 | CASSSSTGGAYGYTF | TGTGCCAGCAGCTCCTCGACAGGGGGCGCCTATGGCTACACCTTC
NA | TRBJ1-2 | NA | TRBV6-4 | CASSDSGGASGYTF | TGTGCCAGCAGTGACTCCGGAGGGGCGAGTGGCTACACCTTC
once | TRBJ2-7 | NA | TRBV4-3 | CASSVTHGIYEQYF | TGCGCCAGCAGCGTCACCCACGGGATTTACGAGCAGTACTTC
once | TRBJ2-1 | NA | TRBV29-1 | CSVRFRASYNEQFF | TGCAGCGTCCGCTTCAGGGCCTCCTACAATGAGCAGTTCTTC
once | TRBJ1-2 | NA | TRBV6-2/TRBV6-3 | CASSRDIDGYTF | TGTGCCAGCAGCCGGGACATCGATGGCTACACCTTC
NA | TRBJ1-1 | TRBD1 | TRBV27 | CASSPGTGGFAFF | TGTGCCAGCAGTCCCGGGACAGGGGGCTTTGCTTTCTTT
NA | TRBJ1-1 | NA | TRBV6-2/TRBV6-3 | CASSFGLSNTEAFF | TGTGCCAGCAGTTTTGGGCTCAGTAACACTGAAGCTTTCTTT
NA | TRBJ2-3 | NA | TRBV5-1 | CASSPVGVASGDTQYF | TGCGCCAGCAGCCCCGTGGGGGTAGCCAGCGGGGATACGCAGTATTTT
NA | TRBJ2-2 | NA | TRBV6-5 | CASSIDIYTGELFF | TGTGCCAGCAGTATCGACATCTACACCGGGGAGCTGTTTTTT
few | TRBJ2-7 | NA | TRBV18 | CASSPAAGRSMDEQYF | TGTGCCAGCTCACCGGCTGCGGGGCGTTCTATGGACGAGCAGTACTTC
NA | TRBJ1-1 | TRBD1 | TRBV5-1 | CASSGGTGSAWNTEAFF | TGCGCCAGCAGCGGGGGGACAGGGAGTGCTTGGAACACTGAAGCTTTCTTT
NA | TRBJ1-5 | TRBD1 | TRBV19 | CASSTYGTGGNQPQHF | TGTGCCAGTAGTACGTACGGGACAGGGGGCAATCAGCCCCAGCATTTT
NA | TRBJ2-7 | TRBD2 | TRBV18 | CASSTKLAGTYEQYF | TGTGCCAGCTCAACTAAACTAGCGGGGACTTACGAGCAGTACTTC
NA | TRBJ2-1 | TRBD2 | TRBV7-9 | CASSLGGLYEQFF | TGTGCCAGCAGCTTAGGGGGACTATACGAGCAGTTCTTC
NA | TRBJ1-2 | NA | TRBV9 | CASSDRDTGWGYTF | TGTGCCAGCAGTGACCGGGACACCGGCTGGGGCTACACCTTC
NA | TRBJ2-7 | NA | TRBV4-1 | CASSQDPPGSSYEQYF | TGCGCCAGCAGCCAAGACCCGCCAGGAAGCTCCTACGAGCAGTACTTC
NA | TRBJ1-1 | TRBD1 | TRBV15 | CATSPRQGLGTEAFF | TGTGCCACCAGCCCCCGACAGGGTCTGGGCACTGAAGCTTTCTTT
NA | TRBJ2-5 | NA | TRBV3-1/TRBV3-2 | CASSRTPGVGETQYF | TGTGCCAGCAGCCGGACGCCAGGGGTCGGGGAGACCCAGTACTTC
NA | TRBJ1-5 | NA | TRBV28 | CASRSNTGIGSNQPQHF | TGTGCCAGCAGATCTAACACAGGGATAGGGAGCAATCAGCCCCAGCATTTT
NA | TRBJ2-1 | NA | TRBV7-9 | CASSPTSGRSYNEQFF | TGTGCCAGCAGCCCGACCTCCGGGAGATCTTACAATGAGCAGTTCTTC
NA | TRBJ1-2 | NA | TRBV5-5 | CASSFLRGGRDGYTF | TGTGCCAGCAGCTTCCTTCGGGGGGGGCGAGATGGCTACACCTTC
NA | TRBJ2-3 | NA | TRBV6-5 | CASSYSVAADTQYF | TGTGCCAGCAGTTACTCTGTGGCGGCAGATACGCAGTATTTT
NA | TRBJ2-1 | TRBD1 | TRBV5-4 | CASWSGTGTYNEQFF | TGTGCCAGCTGGTCCGGGACAGGCACCTACAATGAGCAGTTCTTC
few | TRBJ2-2 | NA | TRBV11-2 | CASSPGLGGTGELFF | TGTGCCAGCAGCCCTGGGCTGGGAGGAACCGGGGAGCTGTTTTTT
NA | TRBJ2-6 | TRBD1 | TRBV18 | CASSPQGAGANVLTF | TGTGCCAGCTCACCCCAGGGGGCCGGGGCCAACGTCCTGACTTTC
NA | TRBJ1-5 | TRBD1 | TRBV5-6 | CASSLGGTENQPQHF | TGTGCCAGCAGCTTGGGTGGGACAGAAAATCAGCCCCAGCATTTT
NA | TRBJ1-1 | NA | TRBV7-2 | CASSLEGDDTEAFF | TGTGCCAGCAGCTTAGAGGGGGACGACACTGAAGCTTTCTTT
NA | TRBJ2-1 | NA | TRBV11-2 | CASSLIERGHSYNEQFF | TGTGCCAGCAGCTTAATTGAGAGGGGACACTCCTACAATGAGCAGTTCTTC
once | TRBJ2-5 | TRBD1 | TRBV30 | CAWSAFDRDQETQYF | TGTGCCTGGAGTGCTTTCGACAGGGACCAAGAGACCCAGTACTTC
NA | TRBJ2-1 | NA | TRBV7-8 | CASSLADSYSYNEQFF | TGTGCCAGCAGCTTAGCGGACAGCTACTCCTACAATGAGCAGTTCTTC
NA | TRBJ2-1 | TRBD2 | TRBV7-2 | CASSSLAGAVEQFF | TGTGCCAGCAGTTCCCTAGCGGGAGCGGTTGAGCAGTTCTTC
NA | TRBJ1-2 | NA | TRBV19 | CASKGQRDGSGYTF | TGTGCCAGTAAAGGACAGCGGGATGGGTCTGGCTACACCTTC
NA | TRBJ2-7 | NA | TRBV4-1 | CASSRAEQSYEQYF | TGCGCCAGCAGCCGGGCAGAGCAATCCTACGAGCAGTACTTC
NA | TRBJ1-2 | TRBD1 | TRBV5-1 | CASSPVTGASSNYGYTF | TGCGCCAGCAGCCCCGTGACAGGGGCGAGTTCTAACTATGGCTACACCTTC
NA | TRBJ2-5 | TRBD2 | TRBV30 | CAWSVPLAGILKTQYF | TGTGCCTGGAGTGTACCCCTAGCGGGGATTCTAAAGACCCAGTACTTC
NA | TRBJ1-1 | NA | TRBV2 | CASSGQGKSHTEAFF | TGTGCCAGCAGTGGGCAGGGCAAGTCCCACACTGAAGCTTTCTTT